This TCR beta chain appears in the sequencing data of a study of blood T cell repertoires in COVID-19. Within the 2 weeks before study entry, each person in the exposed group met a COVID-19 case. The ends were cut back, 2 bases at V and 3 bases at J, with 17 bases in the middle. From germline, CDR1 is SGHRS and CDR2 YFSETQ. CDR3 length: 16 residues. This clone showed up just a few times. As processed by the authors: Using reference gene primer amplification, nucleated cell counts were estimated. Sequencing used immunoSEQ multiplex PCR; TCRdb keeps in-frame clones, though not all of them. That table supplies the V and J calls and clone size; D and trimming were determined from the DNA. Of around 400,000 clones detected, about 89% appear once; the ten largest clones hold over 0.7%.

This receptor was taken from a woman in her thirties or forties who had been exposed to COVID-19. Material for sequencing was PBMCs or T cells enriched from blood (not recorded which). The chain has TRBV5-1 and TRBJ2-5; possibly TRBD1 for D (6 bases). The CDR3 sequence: CASSLLPGQGKETQYF. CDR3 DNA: TGCGCCAGCAGCTTACTACCGGGACAAGGCAAAGAGACCCAGTACTTC.